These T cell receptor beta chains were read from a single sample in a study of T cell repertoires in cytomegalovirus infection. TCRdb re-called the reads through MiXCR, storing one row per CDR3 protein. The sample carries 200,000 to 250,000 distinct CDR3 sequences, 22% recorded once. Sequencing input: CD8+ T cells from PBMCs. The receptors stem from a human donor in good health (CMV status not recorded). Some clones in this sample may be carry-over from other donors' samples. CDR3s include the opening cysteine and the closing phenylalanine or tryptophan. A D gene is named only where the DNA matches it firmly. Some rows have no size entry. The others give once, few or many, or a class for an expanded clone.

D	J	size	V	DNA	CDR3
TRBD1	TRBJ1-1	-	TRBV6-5	TGTGCCAGCAGCCCCGGGACAGTGAACACTGAAGCTTCCTTT	CASSPGTVNTEASF
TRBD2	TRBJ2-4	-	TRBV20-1	TGCAGTGCTAGAGATGGCGGGGGGGCCAAAAACATTCAGTACTTC	CSARDGGGAKNIQYF
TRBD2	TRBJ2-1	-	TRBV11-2	TGTGCCAGCAGCTCCTCTAGCGGGGGGGCCGAAGAGCAGTTCTTC	CASSSSSGGAEEQFF
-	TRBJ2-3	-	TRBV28	TGTGCCAGCACCCCCGGCGGGCAGCCCACAGATACGCAGTATTTT	CASTPGGQPTDTQYF
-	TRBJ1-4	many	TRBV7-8	TGTGCCAGCAGCTCCCGGACAGATACTAATGAAAAACTGTTTTTT	CASSSRTDTNEKLFF
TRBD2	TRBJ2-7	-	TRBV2	TGTGCCAGCGCAAGGGGACTAGCGGGGGACTACGAGCAGTACTTC	CASARGLAGDYEQYF
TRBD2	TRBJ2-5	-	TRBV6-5	TGTGCCAGCAGCCGAATAGCGGGGGCGGGGGAGACCCAGTACTTC	CASSRIAGAGETQYF
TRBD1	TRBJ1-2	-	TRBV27	TGTGCCAGCAGTTTGGACAGGGGAGAGACTAACTATGGCTACACCTTC	CASSLDRGETNYGYTF
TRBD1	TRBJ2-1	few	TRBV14	TGTGCCAGCAGCCAAGCTGGACAGGGGTTCAATGAGCAGTTCTTC	CASSQAGQGFNEQFF
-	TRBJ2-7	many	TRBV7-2	TGTGCCAGCAGCTTAGAAGGCTACCGGAGACAGTCCCACGAGCAGTACTTC	CASSLEGYRRQSHEQYF
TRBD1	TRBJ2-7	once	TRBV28	TGTGTCAGCAGCCAGGACAGGGGGACCTACGAGCAGTACTTC	CVSSQDRGTYEQYF
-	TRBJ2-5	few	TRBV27	TGTGCCAGCAGTTCCATTGCGGGGTTAGGAGAGACCCAGTACTTC	CASSSIAGLGETQYF
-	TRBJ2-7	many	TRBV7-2	TGTGCCAGCAGCTTAGCTGCTGGGGGTATGGGTTACGAGCAGTACTTC	CASSLAAGGMGYEQYF
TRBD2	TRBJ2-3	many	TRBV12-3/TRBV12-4	TGTGCCAGCAGTTTAGATCGGACTAGCGGGGGACGAGGGGATACGCAGTATTTT	CASSLDRTSGGRGDTQYF
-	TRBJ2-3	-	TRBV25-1	TGTGCCAGCAGTGAATTCGCCTGGGATACGCAGTATTTT	CASSEFAWDTQYF
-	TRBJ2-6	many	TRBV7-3	TGTGCCAGCAGCTTAACCGGGGCCAACGTCCTGACTTTC	CASSLTGANVLTF
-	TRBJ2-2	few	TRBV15	TGTGCCACCAGCAGAGGGAGAACTCCGAACACCGGGGAGCTGTTTTTT	CATSRGRTPNTGELFF
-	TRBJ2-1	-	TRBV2	TGTGCCAGCAGTGAAAGTGGGTACAATGAGCAGTTCTTC	CASSESGYNEQFF
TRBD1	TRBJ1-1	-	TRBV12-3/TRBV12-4	TGTGCCAGCAGTTTAGGGACAGGGGAGATTGAAGCTTTCTTT	CASSLGTGEIEAFF
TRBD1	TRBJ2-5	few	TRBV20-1	TGCAGTGCTAGGGAAGTAGGGGGCACCCCACAAGAGACCCAGTACTTC	CSAREVGGTPQETQYF